The 7 T cell receptor beta chains below all came from one sample that was sequenced in a study of human T cells and chemical hapten exposure. TCRdb redid the calling of the RACE reads with MiXCR, one entry per CDR3 protein. The data show about 350,000 distinct CDR3 sequences, with about 5% seen just once and around 8.6% held by the top ten. Time point in this sample: pre-sensitization, week 0. Treatment reported: therapeutic diphenylcyclopropenone sensitization with weekly scalp DPC. The sequencing here drew on whole blood, taken in connection with sensitization to the hapten diphenylcyclopropenone (DPC). These receptors were taken from a woman in her late teens or twenties with alopecia areata. Some clones in this sample may be carry-over from other donors' samples.

This clonotype was counted only a few times. This rearrangement joins TRBV6-5 to TRBJ2-1; 14 nucleotides agree with TRBD2. CDR1 MNHEY and CDR2 SVGAGI come from the germline V gene. This CDR3 contains 14 residues. After removal of 2 bases from V and 16 bases from J, the junction contained 7 bases not matched to a gene. DNA of the CDR3: TGTGCCAGCAGTTACGCGGGGACTAGCGGGGGACAATTCTTC. As protein: CASSYAGTSGGQFF.

The chain carries TRBV10-3 and TRBJ1-2, with 7 bases identical to TRBD1. The CDR3 runs 17 residues. Germline CDR1 reads ENHRY; CDR2 reads SYGVKD. With 6 bases clipped from V and 6 bases from J, the junction kept 19 bases outside the gene matches. The CDR3 protein is CAIRPTGTASAGDGYTF. CDR3 DNA: TGTGCCATCAGGCCTACCGGGACAGCCTCCGCCGGGGATGGCTACACCTTC.

This clonotype has more than one count but fewer than ten. This chain joins TRBV4-3 and TRBJ1-2; 8 positions match TRBD1. The CDR3 runs to 17 residues. Per germline, CDR1 LGHNA and CDR2 YSLEER. The V segment lost 0 bases and the J segment 3 bases; nucleotides outside the gene matches: 9. Here the CDR3 reads CASSQDRGRGLDYGYTF. CDR3 in DNA: TGCGCCAGCAGCCAAGATCGAGGCAGGGGGCTGGACTATGGCTACACCTTC.

The chain has TRBV4-3 and TRBJ2-4, with a possible D match to TRBD1 (6 bases). Germline CDR1 reads LGHNA; CDR2 reads YSLEER. V was shortened by 6 bases and J by 2 bases, with 14 bases between the two germline ends. The CDR3 is made up of 15 amino acids. The CDR3 coding sequence is TGCGCCAGCAGTGATGGGACAAGCTCCAAAAACATTCAGTACTTC. This sequence encodes CASSDGTSSKNIQYF.

This clonotype was seen at least ten times. The chain employs TRBV4-3 and TRBJ2-3; D gene ambiguous. V lost 0 bases and J lost 3, with 10 bases in between. Germline V lookup: CDR1 LGHNA, CDR2 YSLEER. This CDR3 has 15 residues. The CDR3 sequence is CASSQDQGYTDTQYF. As DNA, the CDR3 is TGCGCCAGCAGCCAAGATCAAGGGTATACAGATACGCAGTATTTT.

The V gene is TRBV7-2, the J gene TRBJ1-2; unclear D gene. Germline CDR1 is SGHTA and CDR2 is FQGNSA. The CDR3 covers 13 residues. V dropped 2 bases and J dropped 7 bases, with 11 bases sitting between them. The CDR3 spells CASSLTGEGGYTF. In nucleotides, the CDR3 is TGTGCCAGCAGCTTAACTGGAGAGGGTGGCTACACCTTC. Variable domain in full (rest from reference TRBV7-2 and TRBJ1-2): GAGVSQSPSNKVTEKGKDVELRCDPISGHTALYWYRQSLGQGLEFLIYFQGNSAPDKSGLPSDRFSAERTGGSVSTLTIQRTQQEDSAVYLCASSLTGEGGYTFGSGTRLTVV.

The chain employs TRBV27 and TRBJ1-5, with TRBD1 as a possible D gene (5 bases). CDR3 length: 15 residues. Looked up from germline, CDR1 is MNHEY and CDR2 is SMNVEV (reference sequence). Trimming removed 2 bases at V and 6 bases at J, with 14 bases between. The CDR3 reads CASSLNRGVSQPQHF. The DNA for the CDR3 is TGTGCCAGCAGTTTAAACCGGGGGGTCAGTCAGCCCCAGCATTTT.